In this sample, the clone carrying this TCR beta chain turned up many times. Preparation of the TCRbeta library involved a method that used unique molecular identifiers. TCRdb passed the PCR reads through MiXCR, listing each CDR3 protein once. The data show 190,000 or so distinct CDR3 sequences, just under 6.5% seen once. In germline, CDR1 is SGHAT, CDR2 FQNNGV. V shed 6 bases and J shed 4 bases, with 15 bases lying between them. This CDR3 is 14 amino acids long. The entry originates in a study of T-cell reconstitution after alpha-beta-depleted transplantation in children. The starting material was PBMCs, obtained before TCRalphabeta/CD19-depleted stem cell transplant. The receptor's source is a girl in the first two years of life with combined immunodeficiency, due to receive a stem cell transplant. This sequence joins TRBV11-2 and TRBJ1-1, with D perhaps matching TRBD1 (5 bases). The CDR3 sequence is CASRPTAISTEAFF. The CDR3 coding sequence is TGTGCCAGCAGACCGACAGCGATTAGCACTGAAGCTTTCTTT.